These 22 T cell receptor beta chains were all obtained from the same sample, sequenced in a study of blood T cell repertoires in COVID-19. The protocol was immunoSEQ multiplex PCR, while the TCRdb copy is restricted to in-frame clones and leaves out a portion. Found here are 95,000 to 150,000 clones, 87% of them singletons; the top ten hold around 2.1%. Sequenced input: peripheral blood. These TCRs come from a woman between 50 and 59 years old with acute or convalescent COVID-19.

The chain uses TRBV19 and TRBJ1-2; 7 bases line up with TRBD1. V trimming: 6 bases; J trimming: 4 bases; junction bases outside the gene matches: 8. CDR1 LNHDA and CDR2 SQIVND come from the germline V gene (reference sequence). There are 14 residues in the CDR3. This CDR3 is CASRWTGPTYGYTF. For the CDR3, the DNA is TGTGCCAGTAGGTGGACAGGCCCCACCTATGGCTACACCTTC.

Notes on this clone: Other DNA sequences in the sample encode the same CDR3. The chain combines TRBV19 with TRBJ1-1, with 9 bases identical to TRBD1. V lost 6 bases to trimming and J lost 1 base; unmatched junction nucleotides: 0. Germline V lookup: CDR1 LNHDA, CDR2 SQIVND (reference sequence). CDR3 size: 13 residues. The CDR3 nucleotides are TGTGCCAGTAGGGGACAGGGGAACACTGAAGCTTTCTTT. It codes for CASRGQGNTEAFF.

V is TRBV3-1 (or the pseudogene TRBV3-2) and J is TRBJ1-4; TRBD1 aligns across 10 bases. The germline V gene has CDR1 LGHDT and CDR2 YNNKEL (reference sequence). The V gene end was trimmed by 3 bases and the J gene end by 5 bases; junction bases not matched to a gene: 0. This CDR3 spans 14 amino acids. CDR3 region: CASSQGQGNEKLFF. The CDR3 DNA reads TGTGCCAGCAGCCAGGGACAGGGGAATGAAAAACTGTTTTTT.

The chain joins TRBV6-5 to TRBJ1-6; 8 bases match TRBD1. The CDR3 loop spans 15 amino acids. The trim removed 4 bases at V and 7 bases at J, leaving 6 bases unmatched. The V gene's germline CDR1 is MNHEY and CDR2 SVGAGI. CDR3 residues: CASSLRTGSNSPLHF. The CDR3 nucleotides are TGTGCCAGCAGTTTACGGACAGGGTCAAATTCACCCCTCCACTTT.

The J gene is TRBJ2-2, the V gene TRBV9, with D tentatively TRBD1 (7 bases). The CDR3 has 18 residues. Per germline, CDR1 SGDLS and CDR2 YYNGEE. V lost 3 bases to trimming and J lost 5 bases, with 23 bases between them. This CDR3 is CASSARLTGRIGTGELFF. CDR3 sequence (DNA): TGTGCCAGCAGCGCGCGGCTGACAGGGAGGATTGGAACCGGGGAGCTGTTTTTT. The full variable domain, rest sourced from reference TRBV9 and TRBJ2-2, is DSGVTQTPKHLITATGQRVTLRCSPRSGDLSVYWYQQSLDQGLQFLIQYYNGEERAKGNILERFSAQQFPDLHSELNLSSLELGDSALYFCASSARLTGRIGTGELFFGEGSRLTVL.

This CDR3 is CASTSGGNYQPQHF. The CDR3 DNA reads as TGTGCCAGCACCTCCGGAGGGAACTATCAGCCCCAGCATTTT. The J gene is TRBJ1-5, the V gene TRBV5-6; D gene ambiguous. The germline gives CDR1 SGHDT, CDR2 YYEEEE. Trimming removed 6 bases from V and 5 bases from J, with 15 bases in between. This CDR3 region has 14 residues.

The chain links TRBV6-2 or TRBV6-3 to TRBJ2-1; D not resolved. The ends were cut back, 4 bases at V and 0 bases at J, with 4 bases in the middle. The CDR3 totals 13 residues. CDR1 MNHEY and CDR2 SVGEGT come from the germline V gene. CDR3 region: CASSFSSYNEQFF. DNA of the CDR3: TGTGCCAGCAGTTTTAGCTCCTACAATGAGCAGTTCTTC.

V gene TRBV3-1 (or the pseudogene TRBV3-2) combines with J gene TRBJ2-5; D perhaps matches TRBD2 (5 bases). CDR1 is LGHDT, CDR2 YNNKEL, per germline (reference sequence). Trimming left V 2 bases short and J 1 base short, with 14 bases between. The CDR3 has 16 residues. CDR3 in amino acids: CASSQTPVGLQETQYF. The CDR3 DNA sequence: TGTGCCAGCAGCCAAACCCCCGTCGGACTCCAAGAGACCCAGTACTTC.

CDR3 in amino acids: CASSLGRVGANVLTF. CDR3 nucleotide sequence: TGTGCCAGCAGCTTAGGCAGGGTTGGGGCCAACGTCCTGACTTTC. V is TRBV11-3 and J is TRBJ2-6; D perhaps matches TRBD1 (5 bases). The CDR3 spans 15 residues. Germline V lookup: CDR1 SGHNT, CDR2 YENEEA. The V end was cut by 1 base, the J end by 3 bases, with 7 bases between.

J is TRBJ1-2 and V is TRBV6-1, with D hard to call. V was trimmed by 2 bases and J by 2 bases, leaving 9 bases between them. The CDR3 runs 14 residues. Germline V gives CDR1 MNHNS, CDR2 SASEGT. In DNA form, the CDR3 reads TGTGCCAGCAGTGAACAGGCGGGAAACTATGGCTACACCTTC. This codes for CASSEQAGNYGYTF.

The chain is built from TRBV7-2 and TRBJ2-3, with TRBD2 matching 11 bases. The germline V gene has CDR1 SGHTA and CDR2 FQGNSA. The CDR3 spans 14 residues. Trimming cost V 2 bases and J 9 bases; bases outside gene matches: 4. DNA for the CDR3: TGTGCCAGCAGCTTATATAGCGGGAGGGCGACGCAGTATTTT. As protein: CASSLYSGRATQYF.

This clone was found a few times. The chain couples TRBV7-2 to TRBJ1-6; 8 positions match TRBD1. The J segment lost 8 bases and the V segment lost 5 bases, leaving 11 bases of the junction unmatched. The CDR3 spans 16 residues. CDR1 and CDR2 (germline): SGHTA, FQGNSA. The chain's CDR3 is CASSPTDQGAHSPLHF. The DNA of the CDR3 is TGTGCCAGCAGCCCAACGGACCAGGGGGCGCATTCACCCCTCCACTTT.

J is TRBJ1-6 and V is TRBV3-1 (or the pseudogene TRBV3-2); D gene ambiguous. The germline V gene encodes CDR1 LGHDT and CDR2 YNNKEL (reference sequence). Trimming pared 1 base from V and 7 bases from J, leaving 8 bases between. The CDR3 sequence is 14 residues long. CDR3 in DNA: TGTGCCAGCAGCCAAGTGGCCAAGAATTCACCCCTCCACTTT. It is translated as CASSQVAKNSPLHF.

The chain is built from TRBV5-1 and TRBJ1-1, with D maybe TRBD1 (6 bases). The CDR3 loop spans 13 amino acids. Trimming left V 4 bases short and J 1 base short, with 8 bases between. The germline V gene has CDR1 SGHRS and CDR2 YFSETQ. The CDR3 sequence is CASSVGQNTEAFF. CDR3 in DNA: TGCGCCAGCAGCGTGGGACAGAACACTGAAGCTTTCTTT.

This clone showed up just a few times. The J gene is TRBJ2-1, the V gene TRBV6-4; D remains unclear. This CDR3 has 15 amino acids. Trimming stripped 8 bases from V and 6 bases from J, with 20 bases between. Germline CDR1 is MRHNA and CDR2 is SNTAGT. CDR3 residues: CASAETSAGFNEQFF. The CDR3 DNA reads TGTGCCAGCGCTGAAACTTCCGCCGGGTTCAATGAGCAGTTCTTC.

The V and J genes are TRBV5-1 and TRBJ2-2, with D hard to call. The CDR3 loop spans 13 amino acids. Trimming removed 0 bases at V and 7 bases at J, with 7 bases between. Per the germline V gene, CDR1 is SGHRS and CDR2 is YFSETQ. The CDR3 is CASSLAEDGELFF. DNA of the CDR3: TGCGCCAGCAGCTTGGCCGAGGACGGGGAGCTGTTTTTT.

The chain links TRBV5-1 to TRBJ2-7; possible D gene TRBD2, 7 bases. CDR3 length equals 15 residues. V dropped 0 bases and J dropped 3 bases, with 13 bases sitting between them. Germline assignment: CDR1 SGHRS and CDR2 YFSETQ. CDR3 amino acids: CASSLDPAGHYEQYF. CDR3 DNA: TGCGCCAGCAGCTTGGACCCAGCGGGACACTACGAGCAGTACTTC.

This clone was detected a few times. CDR3 loop: CASRKGEEANYGYTF. The CDR3 nucleotides are TGTGCCAGTAGGAAGGGGGAAGAAGCTAACTATGGCTACACCTTC. The rearrangement joins TRBV19 to TRBJ1-2; TRBD1 might be the D (6 bases). This CDR3 is built from 15 residues. The V and J ends lost 6 bases and 0 bases respectively, with 14 bases between them. Germline V gene data show CDR1 as LNHDA and CDR2 as SQIVND (reference sequence).

The DNA of the CDR3 is TGCGCCAGAACCCGTGCGCGTGGCTACACCTTC. It codes for CARTRARGYTF. J is TRBJ1-2 and V is TRBV4-3, with D hard to call. Germline loops: CDR1 LGHNA, CDR2 YSLEER. This CDR3 is built from 11 residues. The V gene lost 9 bases and the J gene lost 7 bases, with 12 bases spanning the gap.

The chain recombines TRBV3-1 (or the pseudogene TRBV3-2) with TRBJ1-6, with D perhaps TRBD1 (6 bases). V was shortened by 4 bases and J by 3 bases, with 10 bases between the two germline ends. This CDR3 is built from 15 residues. In germline, CDR1 is LGHDT, CDR2 YNNKEL (reference sequence). In DNA, the CDR3 is TGTGCCAGCAGCCCCCGGGACAACTATAATTCACCCCTCCACTTT. It is translated as CASSPRDNYNSPLHF.

V usage is TRBV7-2 and J usage is TRBJ2-3; 8 nucleotides line up with TRBD2. CDR1 is SGHTA and CDR2 is FQGNSA in the germline V gene. The CDR3 loop spans 16 amino acids. Germline trimming cut 1 base from V and 8 bases from J; bases unmatched to any gene: 11. This chain's CDR3 is CASSLDAGGKLGTQYF. CDR3 sequence (DNA): TGTGCCAGCAGCTTAGACGCGGGAGGAAAACTGGGTACGCAGTATTTT.

The chain combines TRBV3-1 (or the pseudogene TRBV3-2) with TRBJ2-3, with D perhaps matching TRBD2 (5 bases). The ends were cut back, 0 bases at V and 0 bases at J, with 16 bases in the middle. There are 18 residues in the CDR3. CDR1 is LGHDT, CDR2 YNNKEL, per germline (reference sequence). The CDR3 DNA follows: TGTGCCAGCAGCCAAGAATTCGGGCGGGCTACTAGCACAGATACGCAGTATTTT. Translated, it gives CASSQEFGRATSTDTQYF.